This T cell receptor (beta chain) was retrieved from a study of shared clonotypes between healthy human individuals. The overall study: Each donor had three CD4 naive, three CD4 memory, two CD8 naive and one CD8 memory plate. Study results and caveats: Clonotypes not shared had lower generation probabilities than those common to all four donors. Researchers sampled only blood; tissue repertoires likely differ.

The CDR3 contains 12 residues. For sorted subsets, approximately 180 ng DNA per replicate equaled roughly 29,000 T cell genomes. The assay was immunoSEQ multiplex PCR, and TCRdb's table has in-frame clones only and misses some. The data contain over a million clones, around 74% of them singletons. The sample holds a few counts of this clone. What it recognizes is unknown. The chain combines TRBV21-1 with TRBJ1-5. TRBV21-1 is a recognized pseudogene. Sequencing used memory CD4+ T cells sorted from blood. Subset defined: CD45RA-negative fraction. The clonotype was recovered from a man aged 18 to 35 in good health. This CDR3 is CAGRCRDQPQHF. CDR3 DNA sequence: TGTGCCGGACGGTGTCGGGATCAGCCCCAGCATTTT.